The 25 T cell receptor beta chains in this list originate from one sample, sequenced in a study of shared clonotypes between healthy human individuals. Libraries were prepared by immunoSEQ multiplex PCR; TCRdb keeps only in-frame clonotypes and omits some of them. The profile shows around 350,000 clones, more than 60% of them singletons. Sequenced: memory CD4+ T cells sorted from blood. The subset: CD45RA-negative fraction. These receptors were obtained from a young man in good health.

The chain employs TRBV11-3 and TRBJ2-3, with D possibly TRBD1 on 6 matching bases. V lost 5 bases to trimming and J lost 1 base, with 10 bases between them. There are 14 residues in the CDR3. From germline, CDR1 is SGHNT and CDR2 YENEEA. CDR3 nucleotide sequence: TGTGCCAGCAGCCGAAGACAGGGCACAGATACGCAGTATTTT. It yields the protein CASSRRQGTDTQYF.

V usage is TRBV4-2 and J usage is TRBJ2-7, with TRBD1 matching 7 bases. With 1 base clipped from V and 5 bases from J, the junction kept 5 bases outside the gene matches. Germline values: CDR1 LGHNA, CDR2 YNFKEQ. The CDR3 consists of 14 residues. The CDR3 protein is CASSQAGGVDEQYF. The CDR3 DNA reads as TGTGCCAGCAGCCAAGCAGGGGGAGTCGACGAGCAGTACTTC.

By share of the sample, this clone is medium-sized (0.01 to 0.1%). This rearrangement joins TRBV28 to TRBJ1-2; 9 nucleotides line up with TRBD1. Germline CDR1 reads MDHEN; CDR2 reads SYDVKM. Trimming at V came to 6 bases and at J to 4 bases, leaving 12 bases not matched to a gene. This CDR3 comprises 16 residues. DNA for the CDR3: TGTGCCAGCAGCCCCCTTCGGACAGGGGTTGTCTATGGCTACACCTTC. Its translation: CASSPLRTGVVYGYTF.

There are a few counts of this clone. The sample contains more than one DNA sequence encoding this CDR3. This chain's CDR3 is CASSFGVRNTGELFF. DNA for the CDR3: TGTGCCAGCAGCTTCGGCGTCCGAAACACCGGGGAGCTGTTTTTT. The V and J genes are TRBV5-4 and TRBJ2-2, with D uncertain. Germline-derived CDR1 and CDR2 are SGHNT and YYREEE (reference sequence). This CDR3 spans 15 amino acids. V lost 2 bases, J lost 2 bases, and 10 bases lay in between.

CDR3 nucleotides: TGTGCCAGTAGTATGGGTTATCAGCCCCAGCATTTT. It encodes CASSMGYQPQHF. This sequence joins TRBV19 and TRBJ1-5; D is unclear. From germline, CDR1 is LNHDA and CDR2 SQIVND (reference sequence). The CDR3 sequence is 12 residues long. With 3 bases removed from V and 5 bases from J, the gap between germline ends came to 5 bases.

This clone came up many times. The rearrangement joins TRBV5-1 to TRBJ2-3; 8 bases line up with TRBD2. From germline, CDR1 is SGHRS and CDR2 YFSETQ. J gave up 0 bases and V 3 bases, and 12 bases lay outside the gene matches. The CDR3 consists of 18 residues. The CDR3 DNA is TGCGCCAGCAGCTCGGGGCTGTGGACTAGCTCAAGCACAGATACGCAGTATTTT. It codes for CASSSGLWTSSSTDTQYF.

In the case of this clone: A much bigger clone sits one base away, suggesting this may be a read error. The chain joins TRBV27 to TRBJ1-1; TRBD1 might be the D (6 bases). Germline V gives CDR1 MNHEY, CDR2 SMNVEV (reference sequence). Trimming stripped 1 base from V and 3 bases from J, with 12 bases between. The CDR3 consists of 15 residues. DNA for the CDR3: TGTGCCAGCAGTTTATTCGGGCAGGGGTACACTGAAGCTTTCTTT. As protein: CASSLFGQGYTEAFF.

The chain combines TRBV5-4 with TRBJ2-2, with D uncertain. V was trimmed by 4 bases and J by 2 bases, leaving 9 bases between them. CDR3 length equals 14 residues. Germline CDR1 and CDR2: SGHNT and YYREEE (reference sequence). CDR3 sequence reads: CASSAKENTGELFF. In DNA, the CDR3 is TGTGCCAGCAGCGCCAAGGAAAACACCGGGGAGCTGTTTTTT.

This clone was detected only a few times. This chain uses TRBV6-1 with TRBJ2-7; 12 positions agree with TRBD2. Germline loops: CDR1 MNHNS, CDR2 SASEGT. J lost 9 bases, V lost 11 bases, and 5 bases had no gene match. There are 11 residues in the CDR3. DNA for the CDR3: TGTGCCTCTAGCGGGAGGGGACGGCAGTACTTC. Its translation: CASSGRGRQYF.

This sequence joins TRBV7-9 and TRBJ2-7; weak D call: TRBD2 (5 bases). Trimming removed 5 bases from V and 8 bases from J, with 19 bases in between. CDR1 is SEHNR and CDR2 is FQNEAQ in the germline V gene (reference sequence). The CDR3 has 14 amino acids. The DNA of the CDR3 is TGTGCCAGCAGCCCTAGTGCCCACGGGAAACAGCAGTACTTC. Translating it yields CASSPSAHGKQQYF.

The V gene is TRBV6-1, the J gene TRBJ1-1, with 10 bases fitting TRBD1. The CDR3 length is 15 residues. Looked up from germline, CDR1 is MNHNS and CDR2 is SASEGT. V lost 6 bases to trimming and J lost 5 bases; unmatched junction nucleotides: 9. This chain's CDR3 is CASSPPGQGKTEAFF. The CDR3 region has the DNA TGTGCCAGCAGCCCCCCGGGACAGGGGAAGACTGAAGCTTTCTTT.

This clone was seen a few times. The CDR3 protein is CASSVIVPRGVGYNEQFF. Here the CDR3 DNA reads TGTGCCAGCAGTGTCATTGTCCCCCGCGGAGTGGGCTACAATGAGCAGTTCTTC. The chain employs TRBV2 and TRBJ2-1; no reliable D call. In germline, CDR1 is SNHLY, CDR2 FYNNEI. CDR3 length: 18 residues. V was shortened by 4 bases and J by 3 bases, with 22 bases between the two germline ends.

V gene TRBV6-5 combines with J gene TRBJ1-5; D remains ambiguous. Looked up from germline, CDR1 is MNHEY and CDR2 is SVGAGI. This CDR3 is 13 amino acids long. With 2 bases removed from V and 7 bases from J, the gap between germline ends came to 9 bases. In nucleotides, the CDR3 is TGTGCCAGCAGTTACAGCGGCAGCCAGCCCCAGCATTTT. It yields the protein CASSYSGSQPQHF.

V gene TRBV28 combines with J gene TRBJ1-4, with TRBD1 matching 7 bases. Germline CDR1 MDHEN, CDR2 SYDVKM. CDR3 length: 16 residues. V shed 4 bases and J 6 bases; nucleotides not matched to a gene: 11. CDR3 sequence reads: CASSSNRQGFHEKLFF. The CDR3 nucleotides are TGTGCCAGCAGTTCGAACCGACAGGGTTTTCATGAAAAACTGTTTTTT. Filled out from reference TRBV28 and TRBJ1-4, the complete variable domain reads DVKVTQSSRYLVKRTGEKVFLECVQDMDHENMFWYRQDPGLGLRLIYFSYDVKMKEKGDIPEGYSVSREKKERFSLILESASTNQTSMYLCASSSNRQGFHEKLFFGSGTQLSVL.

The chain has TRBV5-3 and TRBJ2-3, with a possible D match to TRBD1 (6 bases). TRBV5-3 is labeled an ORF, and its function is uncertain. The CDR3 runs 14 residues. The CDR3 coding sequence is TGTCCCTCGGAGGCAGGGGCGTCCACAGATACGCAGTATTTT. Protein: CPSEAGASTDTQYF.

The V and J genes are TRBV6-4 and TRBJ2-2, with D perhaps TRBD1 (6 bases). CDR1 is MRHNA and CDR2 is SNTAGT in the germline V gene. This CDR3 is built from 16 residues. The V gene lost 3 bases and the J gene lost 0 bases, with 11 bases spanning the gap. CDR3 in amino acids: CASSEQGFTNTGELFF. In DNA form, the CDR3 reads TGTGCCAGCAGTGAACAGGGTTTTACGAACACCGGGGAGCTGTTTTTT.

The chain joins TRBV7-8 to TRBJ2-5; 9 nucleotides match TRBD1. In germline, CDR1 is SGHVS, CDR2 FQNEAQ. J was trimmed by 5 bases and V by 2 bases; bases with no gene match: 6. The CDR3 has 15 residues. CDR3 bases: TGTGCCAGCAGCTTACTACAGGGGGCGGAGGAGACCCAGTACTTC. Its protein is CASSLLQGAEETQYF.

The CDR3 DNA is TGCGCCAGCAGCTTGGAGGGACCGACTAGCGGGAGGACCGGGGCCAACGTCCTGACTTTC. Its protein product is CASSLEGPTSGRTGANVLTF. The gene calls are TRBV5-1 and TRBJ2-6; TRBD2 agrees at 13 bases. Unmatched junction bases numbered 10, after V lost 0 bases and J lost 4 bases. The CDR3 totals 20 residues. CDR1 is SGHRS, CDR2 YFSETQ, per germline.

J is TRBJ2-5 and V is TRBV7-8, with TRBD1 matching over 7 bases. V gave up 10 bases and J gave up 5 bases; unmatched junction bases: 10. The CDR3 has 13 amino acids. The germline V gene has CDR1 SGHVS and CDR2 FQNEAQ. CDR3 protein: CATNLQGIETQYF. The CDR3 DNA reads as TGTGCCACCAACCTACAGGGGATCGAGACCCAGTACTTC.

The chain uses TRBV5-1 and TRBJ2-3; 7 bases are a match to TRBD1. Germline trimming cut 10 bases from V and 2 bases from J; bases unmatched to any gene: 7. Germline CDR1 and CDR2: SGHRS and YFSETQ. The CDR3 consists of 13 residues. Here the CDR3 reads CACGEGATDTQYF. CDR3 DNA sequence: TGCGCCTGCGGCGAGGGGGCCACAGATACGCAGTATTTT. Using reference TRBV5-1 and TRBJ2-3 for the parts outside the CDR3, the full variable domain is KAGVTQTPRYLIKTRGQQVTLSCSPISGHRSVSWYQQTPGQGLQFLFEYFSETQRNKGNFPGRFSGRQFSNSRSEMNVSTLELGDSALYLCACGEGATDTQYFGPGTRLTVL.

This sequence joins TRBV19 and TRBJ1-2, with D possibly matching TRBD1 (6 bases). This CDR3 region has 15 residues. Per the germline V gene, CDR1 is LNHDA and CDR2 is SQIVND (reference sequence). Trimming stripped 7 bases from V and 4 bases from J, with 19 bases between. The CDR3 nucleotides are TGTGCCAGTACCGGAGGGGGGGCCTCTGGCTATGGCTACACCTTC. This codes for CASTGGGASGYGYTF.

The J gene is TRBJ2-3, the V gene TRBV5-1; D is unresolved. Trimming shortened V by 1 base and J by 4 bases, and 10 bases separated the two germline ends. The CDR3 has 14 amino acids. Germline CDR1 reads SGHRS; CDR2 reads YFSETQ. The CDR3 reads CASSLPKAADTQYF. In DNA, the CDR3 is TGCGCCAGCAGCTTGCCCAAAGCAGCAGATACGCAGTATTTT.

A single count supports this clone. The chain carries TRBV19 and TRBJ2-1, with D possibly being TRBD1 (5 bases). Germline lookup yields CDR1 LNHDA and CDR2 SQIVND (reference sequence). V was shortened by 3 bases and J by 9 bases, with 12 bases between the two germline ends. This CDR3 has 13 amino acids. CDR3 DNA: TGTGCCAGTAGTATGACCCAGGGCGGTGAGCAGTTCTTC. This gives the protein CASSMTQGGEQFF. Variable domain in full (rest from reference TRBV19 and TRBJ2-1): DGGITQSPKYLFRKEGQNVTLSCEQNLNHDAMYWYRQDPGQGLRLIYYSQIVNDFQKGDIAEGYSVSREKKESFPLTVTSAQKNPTAFYLCASSMTQGGEQFFGPGTRLTVL.

The J gene is TRBJ1-1, the V gene TRBV6-5; D gene unclear. V lost 8 bases to trimming and J lost 2 bases, with 12 bases between them. The germline gives CDR1 MNHEY, CDR2 SVGAGI. The CDR3 contains 13 residues. CDR3 protein: CASARQINTEAFF. CDR3 nucleotides: TGTGCCAGCGCGCGTCAGATTAACACTGAAGCTTTCTTT.

The chain employs TRBV5-1 and TRBJ2-3, with D unresolved. V gave up 0 bases and J gave up 2 bases, with 10 bases separating them. The CDR3 extends over 15 amino acids. Germline V gene data show CDR1 as SGHRS and CDR2 as YFSETQ. CDR3 residues: CASSLVVSPTDTQYF. CDR3 coding DNA: TGCGCCAGCAGCTTGGTGGTCAGCCCCACAGATACGCAGTATTTT.